The 4 T cell receptor beta chains below all came from one sample that was sequenced in a study of T-cell memory formation after mild COVID-19. TCRdb recomputed calls from the 5' RACE reads with MiXCR, one row per CDR3 protein. Here the sample spans 130,000 to 150,000 distinct CDR3 sequences, about a fifth being singletons. Sequences were obtained from PBMCs or a T cell subset sorted from them (not recorded which). These receptors came from an adult woman who had mild COVID-19 (a few samples of this study predate the infection). Cell type and time point are not known.

Ten or more counts support this clonotype. The chain uses TRBV12-3 or TRBV12-4 and TRBJ2-6; D may correspond to TRBD1 or TRBD2 (6 bases each). CDR3 length: 15 amino acids. Trimming left V 3 bases short and J 2 bases short, with 8 bases between. CDR3 in DNA: TGTGCCAGCAGTTTCGGGGGCGCTGGGGCCAACGTCCTGACTTTC. Its translation: CASSFGGAGANVLTF.

This clonotype was seen a few times. The chain employs TRBV5-1 and TRBJ2-1; D might be TRBD1 or TRBD2, each matching 7 bases. The germline CDR1 and CDR2 sequences are SGHRS and YFSETQ. The CDR3 is 13 residues long. Trimming took 6 bases from V and 7 from J, leaving 14 bases between them. CDR3 sequence reads: CASIPGGGNEQFF. The CDR3, as DNA: TGCGCCAGCATTCCAGGGGGGGGAAATGAGCAGTTCTTC.

This clonotype was counted between two and nine times. This chain links TRBV30 with TRBJ2-5, with D perhaps given as TRBD1 or TRBD2 (7 bases each). V lost 4 bases, J lost 5 bases, and 17 bases lay in between. The CDR3 is 14 amino acids. Germline loops: CDR1 GTSNPN, CDR2 SVGIG (reference sequence). The DNA of the CDR3 is TGTGCCTGGAATCAGGGGGGGCCCCGCGAGACCCAGTACTTC. Amino acid sequence: CAWNQGGPRETQYF.

The rearrangement uses TRBV7-7 and TRBJ2-7; 10 bases line up with TRBD1. Looked up from germline, CDR1 is SSHAT and CDR2 is FNYEAQ (reference sequence). With V trimmed by 6 bases and J by 3 bases, 8 bases remained unmatched. The CDR3 sequence is 15 residues long. The CDR3 nucleotides read TGTGCCAGCAGTTCCATGGGACAGGGGCACTACGAGCAGTACTTC. Its translation is CASSSMGQGHYEQYF. The full variable domain, completed using reference TRBV7-7 and TRBJ2-7, is GAGVSQSPRYKVTKRGQDVTLRCDPISSHATLYWYQQALGQGPEFLTYFNYEAQPDKSGLPSDRFSAERPEGSISTLTIQRTEQRDSAMYRCASSSMGQGHYEQYFGPGTRLTVT.